This T cell receptor (beta chain) was captured by sequencing in a study of neurological immune-mediated disorders. Each sorted-subset library came from 750,000 to 1,000,000 CD4+ or CD8+ T cells. 5'RACE with 10-nucleotide random UMIs produced the cDNA. Over 160 million TCR-beta sequences from 15-18 subjects were obtained in each sequencing run. Via MiXCR, TCRdb re-called the 5' RACE reads, giving one row per CDR3 protein. The sample lists more than 30,000 distinct CDR3 sequences, 7% to 8.5% occurring once. This clonotype was picked up many times. Germline CDR1 and CDR2: SGHTA and FQGNSA. The CDR3 consists of 15 residues. V was pared by 6 bases and J by 1 base, with 5 bases of the junction left unmatched.

The V gene is TRBV7-2, the J gene TRBJ2-5, with 10 bases matching TRBD2. The sequence was obtained from a man aged 45-65 years in good health. The sequenced material came from CD4+ T cells from blood. The CDR3 DNA is TGTGCCAGCAGATCGAGCGGGAGGGCCCAAGAGACCCAGTACTTC. Residues: CASRSSGRAQETQYF.